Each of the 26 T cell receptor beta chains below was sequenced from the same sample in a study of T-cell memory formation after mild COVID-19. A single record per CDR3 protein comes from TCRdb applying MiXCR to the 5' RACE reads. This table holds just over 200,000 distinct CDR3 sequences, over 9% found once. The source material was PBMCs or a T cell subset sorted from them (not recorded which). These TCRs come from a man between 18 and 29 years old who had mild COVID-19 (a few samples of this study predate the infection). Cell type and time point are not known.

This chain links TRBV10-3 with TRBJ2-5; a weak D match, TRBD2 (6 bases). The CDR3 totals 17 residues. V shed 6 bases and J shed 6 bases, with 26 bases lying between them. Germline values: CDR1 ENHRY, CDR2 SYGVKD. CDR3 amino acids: CAISAASPTRGIQTQYF. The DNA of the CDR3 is TGTGCCATCAGCGCGGCCTCCCCAACCCGGGGGATACAGACCCAGTACTTC.

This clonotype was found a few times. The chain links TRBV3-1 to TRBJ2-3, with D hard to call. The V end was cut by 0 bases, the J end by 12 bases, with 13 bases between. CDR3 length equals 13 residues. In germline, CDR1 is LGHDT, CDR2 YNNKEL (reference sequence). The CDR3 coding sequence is TGTGCCAGCAGCCAAGATGCGCGGCAGACACAGTATTTT. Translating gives CASSQDARQTQYF.

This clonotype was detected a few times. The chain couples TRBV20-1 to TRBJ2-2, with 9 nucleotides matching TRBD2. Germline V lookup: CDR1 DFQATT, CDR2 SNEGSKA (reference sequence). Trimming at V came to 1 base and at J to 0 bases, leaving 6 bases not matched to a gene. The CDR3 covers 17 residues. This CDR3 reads CSARVPSGAANTGELFF. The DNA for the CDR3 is TGCAGTGCTAGAGTCCCTAGCGGGGCAGCGAACACCGGGGAGCTGTTTTTT.

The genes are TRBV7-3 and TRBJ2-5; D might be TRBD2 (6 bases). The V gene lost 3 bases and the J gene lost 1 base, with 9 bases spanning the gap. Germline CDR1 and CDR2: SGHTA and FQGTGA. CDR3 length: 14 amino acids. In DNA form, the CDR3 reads TGTGCCAGCAGCTTTTTGGGGGGCCAAGAGACCCAGTACTTC. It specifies CASSFLGGQETQYF.

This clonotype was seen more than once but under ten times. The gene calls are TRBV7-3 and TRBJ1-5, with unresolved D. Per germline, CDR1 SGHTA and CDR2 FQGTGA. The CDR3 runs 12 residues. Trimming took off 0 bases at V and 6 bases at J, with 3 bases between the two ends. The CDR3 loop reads CASSLTFQPQHF. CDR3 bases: TGTGCCAGCAGCTTAACGTTTCAGCCCCAGCATTTT.

Written as DNA, the CDR3 is TGCGCCAGCAGCGCGACTAGCGGGGGGGCTTCAGATACGCAGTATTTT. Translating gives CASSATSGGASDTQYF. The chain links TRBV5-1 to TRBJ2-3; 14 nucleotides align to TRBD2. This CDR3 is 16 amino acids long. V shed 4 bases, J shed 4 bases, and the junction held 5 bases outside the gene matches. Germline values: CDR1 SGHRS, CDR2 YFSETQ. Full variable domain (remainder filled in from reference TRBV5-1 and TRBJ2-3): KAGVTQTPRYLIKTRGQQVTLSCSPISGHRSVSWYQQTPGQGLQFLFEYFSETQRNKGNFPGRFSGRQFSNSRSEMNVSTLELGDSALYLCASSATSGGASDTQYFGPGTRLTVL.

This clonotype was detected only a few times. The CDR3 sequence is CASSPYGGPTGELFF. The CDR3 nucleotides read TGTGCCAGCTCACCATATGGGGGCCCCACCGGGGAGCTGTTTTTT. The rearrangement links TRBV18 to TRBJ2-2; a weak D match, TRBD1 (6 bases). Germline V gene data show CDR1 as KGHSH and CDR2 as LQKENI. V dropped 2 bases and J dropped 4 bases, with 11 bases sitting between them. This CDR3 contains 15 residues.

CDR3 DNA: TGTGCCAGCAGCTTCCGAACTATGGGGAAAGATACGCAGTATTTT. Its translation: CASSFRTMGKDTQYF. The chain links TRBV7-2 to TRBJ2-3; D not certain. V shed 3 bases and J shed 5 bases, with 15 bases lying between them. The V gene's germline CDR1 is SGHTA and CDR2 FQGNSA. The CDR3 sequence is 15 residues long. Full variable domain (rest looked up from reference TRBV7-2 and TRBJ2-3): GAGVSQSPSNKVTEKGKDVELRCDPISGHTALYWYRQSLGQGLEFLIYFQGNSAPDKSGLPSDRFSAERTGGSVSTLTIQRTQQEDSAVYLCASSFRTMGKDTQYFGPGTRLTVL.

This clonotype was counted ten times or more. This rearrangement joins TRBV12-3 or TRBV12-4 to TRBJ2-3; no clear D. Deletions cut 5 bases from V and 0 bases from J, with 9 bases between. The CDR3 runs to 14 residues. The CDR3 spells CASSSLVSTDTQYF. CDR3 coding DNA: TGTGCCAGCAGTAGCCTTGTTAGCACAGATACGCAGTATTTT.

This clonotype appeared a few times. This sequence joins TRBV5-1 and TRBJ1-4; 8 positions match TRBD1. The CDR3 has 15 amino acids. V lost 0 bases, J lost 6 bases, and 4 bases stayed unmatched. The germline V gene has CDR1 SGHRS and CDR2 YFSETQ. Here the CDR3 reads CASSLAGTGYEKLFF. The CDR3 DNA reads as TGCGCCAGCAGCTTGGCCGGGACAGGATATGAAAAACTGTTTTTT.

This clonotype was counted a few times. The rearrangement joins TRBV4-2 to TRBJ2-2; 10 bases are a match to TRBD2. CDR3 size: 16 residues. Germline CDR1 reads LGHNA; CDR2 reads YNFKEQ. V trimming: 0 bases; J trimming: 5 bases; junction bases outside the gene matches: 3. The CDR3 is CASSQEGGLATGELFF. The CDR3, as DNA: TGTGCCAGCAGCCAAGAAGGGGGACTAGCGACCGGGGAGCTGTTTTTT.

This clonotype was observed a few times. The CDR3 DNA follows: TGTGCCAGCAGCGTCCTAGGGGGGAGCTCCTACGAGCAGTACTTC. It specifies CASSVLGGSSYEQYF. The V gene is TRBV7-2, the J gene TRBJ2-7; D may match TRBD1 or TRBD2 (6 bases each). Germline-derived CDR1 and CDR2 are SGHTA and FQGNSA. The CDR3 has 15 residues. V gave up 5 bases and J gave up 0 bases, with 14 bases separating them.

CDR3 residues: CSANSAGNQPQHF. The CDR3 nucleotides are TGCAGTGCTAACTCGGCCGGCAATCAGCCCCAGCATTTT. The chain joins TRBV20-1 to TRBJ1-5; D remains unclear. The CDR3 runs to 13 residues. The ends were cut back, 4 bases at V and 2 bases at J, with 9 bases in the middle. Germline CDR1 is DFQATT and CDR2 is SNEGSKA (reference sequence).

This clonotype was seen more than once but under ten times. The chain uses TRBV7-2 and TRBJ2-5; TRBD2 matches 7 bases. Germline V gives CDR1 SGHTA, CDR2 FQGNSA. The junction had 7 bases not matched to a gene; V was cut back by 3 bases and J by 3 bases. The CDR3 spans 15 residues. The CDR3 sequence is CASSFTASGKETQYF. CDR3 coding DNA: TGTGCCAGCAGCTTCACGGCTAGCGGAAAAGAGACCCAGTACTTC.

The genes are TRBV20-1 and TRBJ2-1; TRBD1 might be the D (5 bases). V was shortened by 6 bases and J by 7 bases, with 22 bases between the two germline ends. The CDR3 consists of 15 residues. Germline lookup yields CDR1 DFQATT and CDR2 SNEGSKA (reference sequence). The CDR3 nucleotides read TGCAGTGCGCGCGGTCTATTTGGGGCCCAAAATGAGCAGTTCTTC. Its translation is CSARGLFGAQNEQFF.

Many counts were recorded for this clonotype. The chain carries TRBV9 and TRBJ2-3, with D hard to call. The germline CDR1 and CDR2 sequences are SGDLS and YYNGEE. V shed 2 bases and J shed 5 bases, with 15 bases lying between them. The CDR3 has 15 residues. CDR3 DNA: TGTGCCAGCAGCGTCGGGCCCCAAGGCGGAGATACGCAGTATTTT. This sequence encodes CASSVGPQGGDTQYF.

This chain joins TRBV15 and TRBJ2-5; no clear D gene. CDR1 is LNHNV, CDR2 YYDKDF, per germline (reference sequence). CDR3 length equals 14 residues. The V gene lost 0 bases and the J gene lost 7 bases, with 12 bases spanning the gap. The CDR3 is CATSRETGWGTQYF. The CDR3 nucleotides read TGTGCCACCAGCAGAGAAACGGGTTGGGGGACCCAGTACTTC.

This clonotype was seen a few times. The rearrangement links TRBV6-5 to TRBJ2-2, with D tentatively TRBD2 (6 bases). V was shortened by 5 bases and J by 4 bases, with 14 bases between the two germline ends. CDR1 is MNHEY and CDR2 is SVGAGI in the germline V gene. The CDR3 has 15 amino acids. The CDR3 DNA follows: TGTGCCAGCAGTCCACCGGGGGTGGGCACCGGGGAGCTGTTTTTT. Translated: CASSPPGVGTGELFF.

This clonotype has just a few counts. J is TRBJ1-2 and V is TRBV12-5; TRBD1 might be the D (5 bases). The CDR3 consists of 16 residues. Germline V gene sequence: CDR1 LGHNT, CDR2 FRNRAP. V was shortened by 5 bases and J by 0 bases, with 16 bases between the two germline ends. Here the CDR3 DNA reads TGTGCTAGTGGTCCACGGGGGGAATTCTCTAACTATGGCTACACCTTC. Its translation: CASGPRGEFSNYGYTF.

CDR3 amino acids: CASSSRRGNTEAFF. CDR3 DNA: TGTGCCAGCAGCTCCAGGAGGGGGAACACTGAAGCTTTCTTT. The chain uses TRBV7-2 and TRBJ1-1, with D tentatively TRBD1 (5 bases). The V gene's germline CDR1 is SGHTA and CDR2 FQGNSA. Deletions cut 4 bases from V and 1 base from J, with 10 bases between. CDR3 length: 14 amino acids.

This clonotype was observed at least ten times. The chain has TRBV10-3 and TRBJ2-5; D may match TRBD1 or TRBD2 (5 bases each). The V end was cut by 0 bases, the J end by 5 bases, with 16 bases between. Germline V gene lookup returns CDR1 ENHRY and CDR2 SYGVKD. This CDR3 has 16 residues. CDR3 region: CAISESSGGARETQYF. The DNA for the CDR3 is TGTGCCATCAGTGAGTCGAGTGGGGGTGCTCGGGAGACCCAGTACTTC.

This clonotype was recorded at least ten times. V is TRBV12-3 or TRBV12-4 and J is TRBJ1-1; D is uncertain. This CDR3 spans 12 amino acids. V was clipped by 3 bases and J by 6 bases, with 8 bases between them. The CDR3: CASSLAGAEAFF. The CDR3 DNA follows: TGTGCCAGCAGTTTGGCAGGTGCTGAAGCTTTCTTT.

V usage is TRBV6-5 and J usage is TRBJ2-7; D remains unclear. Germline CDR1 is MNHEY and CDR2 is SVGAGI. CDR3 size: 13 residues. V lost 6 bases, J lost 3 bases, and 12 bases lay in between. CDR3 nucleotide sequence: TGTGCCAGCAGCTCACTCTTCGGCTACGAGCAGTACGTC. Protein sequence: CASSSLFGYEQYV.

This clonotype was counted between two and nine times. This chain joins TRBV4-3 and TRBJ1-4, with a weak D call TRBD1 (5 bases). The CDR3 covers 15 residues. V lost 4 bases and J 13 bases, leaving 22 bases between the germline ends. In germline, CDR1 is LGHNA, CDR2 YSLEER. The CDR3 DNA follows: TGCGCCAGCAGCCCGTTGACAGTTCCCAGGACCGGACTGTTTTTT. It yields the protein CASSPLTVPRTGLFF.

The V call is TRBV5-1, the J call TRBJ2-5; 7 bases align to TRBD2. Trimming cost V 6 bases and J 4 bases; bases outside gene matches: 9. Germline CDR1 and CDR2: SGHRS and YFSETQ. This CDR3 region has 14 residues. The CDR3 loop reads CASTSGGTGETQYF. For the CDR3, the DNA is TGCGCCAGCACATCGGGGGGAACCGGAGAGACCCAGTACTTC.

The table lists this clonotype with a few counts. The CDR3 nucleotides read TGCGCCAGCAGCTTGGCGGGGGGTGCCCGCCCGGGGGATACGCAGTATTTT. Translating gives CASSLAGGARPGDTQYF. The J gene is TRBJ2-3, the V gene TRBV5-1, with 7 bases fitting TRBD2. The CDR3 is 17 amino acids. J was trimmed by 6 bases and V by 0 bases; bases with no gene match: 13. CDR1 SGHRS and CDR2 YFSETQ come from the germline V gene.